This paragraph covers one TCR beta chain sequence. After re-calling the 5' RACE reads, TCRdb lists one entry per CDR3 protein, DNA absent. The table counts approximately 380,000 distinct CDR3 sequences; 2.5% to 3% lies in the top ten. This entry is derived from a study of monozygotic twins with inflammatory bowel disease. The source is a human donor with ulcerative colitis or Crohn's disease, or a healthy co-twin of an affected twin (not recorded which). The specimen sequenced was blood.

CDR3 amino acids: CASSLNGQGYTGELFF. The chain joins TRBV28 to TRBJ2-2; TCRdb proposes TRBD1, but this gene call is untestable without DNA. The CDR3 is 16 residues long. Germline V gives CDR1 MDHEN, CDR2 SYDVKM.